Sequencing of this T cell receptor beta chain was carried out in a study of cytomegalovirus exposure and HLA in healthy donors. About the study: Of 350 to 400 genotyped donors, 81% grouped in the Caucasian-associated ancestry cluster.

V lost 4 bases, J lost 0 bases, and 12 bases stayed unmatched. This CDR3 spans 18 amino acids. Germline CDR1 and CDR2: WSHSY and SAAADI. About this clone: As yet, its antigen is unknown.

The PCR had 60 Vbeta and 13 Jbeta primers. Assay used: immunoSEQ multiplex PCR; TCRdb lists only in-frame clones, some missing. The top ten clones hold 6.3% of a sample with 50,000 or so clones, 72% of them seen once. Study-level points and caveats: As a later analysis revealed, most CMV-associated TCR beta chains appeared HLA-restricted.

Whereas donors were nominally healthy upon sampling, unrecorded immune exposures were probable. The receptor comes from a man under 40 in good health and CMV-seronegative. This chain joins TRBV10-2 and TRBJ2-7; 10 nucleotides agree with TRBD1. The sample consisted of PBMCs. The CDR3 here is CASSGVRDRGWISYEQYF. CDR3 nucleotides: TGCGCCAGCAGTGGGGTACGGGACAGGGGCTGGATCTCCTACGAGCAGTACTTC.